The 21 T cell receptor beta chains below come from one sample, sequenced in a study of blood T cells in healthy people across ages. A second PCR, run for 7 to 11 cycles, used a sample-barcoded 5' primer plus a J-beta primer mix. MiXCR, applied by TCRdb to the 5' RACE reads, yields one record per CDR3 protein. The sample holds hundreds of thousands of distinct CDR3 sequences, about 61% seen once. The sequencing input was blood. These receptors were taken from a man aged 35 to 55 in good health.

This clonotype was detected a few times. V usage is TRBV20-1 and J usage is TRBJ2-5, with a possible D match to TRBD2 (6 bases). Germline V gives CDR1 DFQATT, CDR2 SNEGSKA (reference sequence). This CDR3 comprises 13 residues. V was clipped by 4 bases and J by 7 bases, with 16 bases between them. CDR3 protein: CSATDLGGWTQYF. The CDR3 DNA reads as TGCAGTGCTACCGATCTCGGGGGTTGGACCCAGTACTTC.

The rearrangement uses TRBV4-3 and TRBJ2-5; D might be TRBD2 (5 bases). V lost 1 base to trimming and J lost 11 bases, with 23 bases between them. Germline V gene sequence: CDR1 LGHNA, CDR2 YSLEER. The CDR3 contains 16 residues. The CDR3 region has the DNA TGCGCCAGCAGCCAAGGTGGTGGAGGCTCCTACAATGAGCAGTACTTC. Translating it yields CASSQGGGGSYNEQYF.

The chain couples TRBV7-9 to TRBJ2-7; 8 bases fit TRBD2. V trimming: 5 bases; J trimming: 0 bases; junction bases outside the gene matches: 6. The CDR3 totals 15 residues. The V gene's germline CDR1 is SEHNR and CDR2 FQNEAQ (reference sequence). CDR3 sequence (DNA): TGTGCCAGCAGCATTAGCGGGGCGAGCTCCTACGAGCAGTACTTC. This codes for CASSISGASSYEQYF.

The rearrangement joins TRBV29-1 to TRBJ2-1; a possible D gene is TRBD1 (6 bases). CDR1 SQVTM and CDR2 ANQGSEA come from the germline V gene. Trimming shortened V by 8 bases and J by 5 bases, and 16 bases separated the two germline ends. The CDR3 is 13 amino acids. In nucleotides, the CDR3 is TGCAGCCCAAGGGGGTTGACGAACAATGAGCAGTTCTTC. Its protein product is CSPRGLTNNEQFF.

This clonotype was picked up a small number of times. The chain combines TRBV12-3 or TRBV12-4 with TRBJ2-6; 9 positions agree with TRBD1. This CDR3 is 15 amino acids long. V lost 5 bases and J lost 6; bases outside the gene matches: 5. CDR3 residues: CASSPGTGSANVLTF. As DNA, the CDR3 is TGTGCCAGCAGTCCCGGGACAGGGTCGGCCAACGTCCTGACTTTC.

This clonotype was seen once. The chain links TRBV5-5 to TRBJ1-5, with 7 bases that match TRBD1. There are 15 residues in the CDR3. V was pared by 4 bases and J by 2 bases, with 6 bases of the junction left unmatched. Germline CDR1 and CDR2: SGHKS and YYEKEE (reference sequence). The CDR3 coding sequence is TGTGCCAGCAGCCAAAGACAGGGAGGCAATCAGCCCCAGCATTTT. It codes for CASSQRQGGNQPQHF.

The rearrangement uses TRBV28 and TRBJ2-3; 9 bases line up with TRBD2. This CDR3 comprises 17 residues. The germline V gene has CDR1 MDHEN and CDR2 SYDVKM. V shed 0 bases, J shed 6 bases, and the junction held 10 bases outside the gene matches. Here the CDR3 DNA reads TGTGCCAGCAGTTTATGGGCTAGCGGGGTAGATAGGGATACGCAGTATTTT. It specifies CASSLWASGVDRDTQYF. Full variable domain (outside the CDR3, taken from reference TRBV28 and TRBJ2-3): DVKVTQSSRYLVKRTGEKVFLECVQDMDHENMFWYRQDPGLGLRLIYFSYDVKMKEKGDIPEGYSVSREKKERFSLILESASTNQTSMYLCASSLWASGVDRDTQYFGPGTRLTVL.

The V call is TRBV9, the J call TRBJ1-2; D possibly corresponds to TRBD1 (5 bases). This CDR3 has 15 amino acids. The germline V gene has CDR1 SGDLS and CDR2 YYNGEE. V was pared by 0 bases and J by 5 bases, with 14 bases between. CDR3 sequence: CASSVEPGPRYGYTF. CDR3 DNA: TGTGCCAGCAGCGTAGAGCCGGGACCGCGATATGGCTACACCTTC.

In DNA form, the CDR3 reads TGTGCCAGCAGCTTCCCGCGAGGGGGAAGGCCTGGGGCCAACGTCCTGACTTTC. Translated: CASSFPRGGRPGANVLTF. The chain uses TRBV11-2 and TRBJ2-6; a weak D match, TRBD1 (6 bases). Per the germline V gene, CDR1 is SGHAT and CDR2 is FQNNGV. CDR3 length: 18 amino acids. The V and J ends lost 3 bases and 2 bases respectively, with 17 bases between them. Full variable domain (rest looked up from reference TRBV11-2 and TRBJ2-6): EAGVAQSPRYKIIEKRQSVAFWCNPISGHATLYWYQQILGQGPKLLIQFQNNGVVDDSQLPKDRFSAERLKGVDSTLKIQPAKLEDSAVYLCASSFPRGGRPGANVLTFGAGSRLTVL.

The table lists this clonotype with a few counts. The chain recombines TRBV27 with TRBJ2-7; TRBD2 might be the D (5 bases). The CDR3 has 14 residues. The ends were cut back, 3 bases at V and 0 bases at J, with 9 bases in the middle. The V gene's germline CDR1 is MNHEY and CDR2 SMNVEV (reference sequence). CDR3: CASSFRGISYEQYF. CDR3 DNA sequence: TGTGCCAGCAGTTTTCGGGGTATCTCCTACGAGCAGTACTTC.

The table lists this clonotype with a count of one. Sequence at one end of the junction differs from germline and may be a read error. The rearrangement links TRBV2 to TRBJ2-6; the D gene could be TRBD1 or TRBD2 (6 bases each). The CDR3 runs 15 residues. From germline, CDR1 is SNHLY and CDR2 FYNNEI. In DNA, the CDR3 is TGTGCCAGCACCCCGGGGGCGTATGGGGCCGACGTCCTGACTTTC. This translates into CASTPGAYGADVLTF.

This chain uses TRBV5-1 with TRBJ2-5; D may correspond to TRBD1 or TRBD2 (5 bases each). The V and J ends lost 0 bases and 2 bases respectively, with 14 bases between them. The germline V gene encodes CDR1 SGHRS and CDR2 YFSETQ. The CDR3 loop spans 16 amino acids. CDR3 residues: CASSLAGTRGQETQYF. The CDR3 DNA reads TGCGCCAGCAGCTTGGCCGGGACCAGAGGGCAAGAGACCCAGTACTTC.

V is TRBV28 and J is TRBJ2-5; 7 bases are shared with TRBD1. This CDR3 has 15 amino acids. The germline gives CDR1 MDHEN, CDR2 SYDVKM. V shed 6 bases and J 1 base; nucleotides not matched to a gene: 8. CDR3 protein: CASRPADRTQETQYF. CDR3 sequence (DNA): TGTGCCAGCAGGCCAGCGGACAGGACCCAAGAGACCCAGTACTTC. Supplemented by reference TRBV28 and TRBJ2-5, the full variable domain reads DVKVTQSSRYLVKRTGEKVFLECVQDMDHENMFWYRQDPGLGLRLIYFSYDVKMKEKGDIPEGYSVSREKKERFSLILESASTNQTSMYLCASRPADRTQETQYFGPGTRLLVL.

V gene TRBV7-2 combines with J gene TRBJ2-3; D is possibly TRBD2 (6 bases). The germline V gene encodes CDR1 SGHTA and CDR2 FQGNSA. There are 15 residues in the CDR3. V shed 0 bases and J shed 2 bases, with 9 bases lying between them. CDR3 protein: CASSLAGGDTDTQYF. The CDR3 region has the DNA TGTGCCAGCAGCTTAGCTGGCGGGGACACAGATACGCAGTATTTT.

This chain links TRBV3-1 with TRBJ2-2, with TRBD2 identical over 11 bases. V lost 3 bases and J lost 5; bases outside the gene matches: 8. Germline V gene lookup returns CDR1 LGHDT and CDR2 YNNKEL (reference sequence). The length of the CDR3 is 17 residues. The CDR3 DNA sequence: TGTGCCAGCAGCCACGCAACTAGCGGGAGTTGGACCGGGGAGCTGTTTTTT. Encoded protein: CASSHATSGSWTGELFF.

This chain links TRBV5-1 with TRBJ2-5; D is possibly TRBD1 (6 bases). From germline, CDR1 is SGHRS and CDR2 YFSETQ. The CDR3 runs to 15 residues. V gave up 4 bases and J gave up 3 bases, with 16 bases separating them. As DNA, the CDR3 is TGCGCCAGCAGCCTACTACAGGGAAGGGAAGAGACCCAGTACTTC. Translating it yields CASSLLQGREETQYF. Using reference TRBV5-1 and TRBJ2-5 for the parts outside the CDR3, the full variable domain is KAGVTQTPRYLIKTRGQQVTLSCSPISGHRSVSWYQQTPGQGLQFLFEYFSETQRNKGNFPGRFSGRQFSNSRSEMNVSTLELGDSALYLCASSLLQGREETQYFGPGTRLLVL.

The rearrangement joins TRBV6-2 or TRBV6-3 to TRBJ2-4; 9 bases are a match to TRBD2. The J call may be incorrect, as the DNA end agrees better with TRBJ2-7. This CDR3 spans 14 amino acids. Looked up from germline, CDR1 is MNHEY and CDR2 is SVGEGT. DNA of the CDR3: TGTGCCAGCAGGCGTAGCGGGAGCTGGGACGAGCAGTACTTC. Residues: CASRRSGSWDEQYF.

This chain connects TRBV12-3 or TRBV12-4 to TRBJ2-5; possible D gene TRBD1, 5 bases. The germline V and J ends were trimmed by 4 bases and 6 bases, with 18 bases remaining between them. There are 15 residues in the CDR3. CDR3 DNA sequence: TGTGCCAGCAGTTACGACAGTACAAGTGTGAAGACCCAGTACTTC. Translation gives CASSYDSTSVKTQYF.

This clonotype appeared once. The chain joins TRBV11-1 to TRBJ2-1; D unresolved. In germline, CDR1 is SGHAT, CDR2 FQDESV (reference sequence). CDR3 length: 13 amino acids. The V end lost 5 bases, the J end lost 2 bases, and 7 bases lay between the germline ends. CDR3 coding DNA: TGTGCCAGCAGCCTTAATCCCTACAATGAGCAGTTCTTC. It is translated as CASSLNPYNEQFF.

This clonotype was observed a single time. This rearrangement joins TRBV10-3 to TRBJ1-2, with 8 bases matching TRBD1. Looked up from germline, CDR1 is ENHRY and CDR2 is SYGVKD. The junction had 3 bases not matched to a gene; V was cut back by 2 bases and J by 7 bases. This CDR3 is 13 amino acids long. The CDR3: CAISEETGAGYTF. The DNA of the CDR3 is TGTGCCATCAGTGAGGAGACAGGGGCTGGCTACACCTTC.

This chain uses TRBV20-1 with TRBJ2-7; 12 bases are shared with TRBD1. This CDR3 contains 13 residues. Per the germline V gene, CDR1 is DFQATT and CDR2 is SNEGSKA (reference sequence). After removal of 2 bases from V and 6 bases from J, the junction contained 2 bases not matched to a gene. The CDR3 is CSARWDRGREQYF. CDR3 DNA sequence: TGCAGTGCTAGATGGGACAGGGGGCGCGAGCAGTACTTC.